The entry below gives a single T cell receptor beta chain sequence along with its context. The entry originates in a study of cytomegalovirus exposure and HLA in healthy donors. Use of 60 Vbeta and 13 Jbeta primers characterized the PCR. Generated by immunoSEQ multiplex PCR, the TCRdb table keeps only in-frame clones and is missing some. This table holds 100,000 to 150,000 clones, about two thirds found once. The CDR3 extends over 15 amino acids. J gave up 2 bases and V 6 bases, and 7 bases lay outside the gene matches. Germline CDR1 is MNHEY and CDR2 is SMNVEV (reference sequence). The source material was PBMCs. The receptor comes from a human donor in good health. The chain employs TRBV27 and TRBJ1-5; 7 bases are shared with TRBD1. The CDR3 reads CASRTGTGGNQPQHF. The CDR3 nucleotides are TGTGCCAGCAGGACAGGGACCGGGGGCAATCAGCCCCAGCATTTT.